This TCR beta chain emerged from a study of T-cell reconstitution after alpha-beta-depleted transplantation in children. TCRbeta library preparation incorporated unique molecular identifiers. Using its own MiXCR run on the PCR reads, TCRdb lists one record per CDR3 protein. The sample has about 610,000 distinct CDR3 sequences, over 9.5% seen once. The trim removed 7 bases at V and 5 bases at J, leaving 13 bases unmatched. Germline V lookup: CDR1 SGHTA, CDR2 FQGNSA. The CDR3 length is 16 residues. This clonotype has just a few counts. The origin of this receptor is a human donor who donated a stem cell graft to a child with acute myeloid leukemia. The input for sequencing was PBMCs from the stem cell graft donor, taken from the stem cell graft. This chain joins TRBV7-2 and TRBJ2-2; 7 bases agree with TRBD2. The DNA for the CDR3 is TGTGCCAGCACCGAGCCCCCCCAGGGAGGGACCGGGGAGCTGTTTTTT. Translation gives CASTEPPQGGTGELFF.